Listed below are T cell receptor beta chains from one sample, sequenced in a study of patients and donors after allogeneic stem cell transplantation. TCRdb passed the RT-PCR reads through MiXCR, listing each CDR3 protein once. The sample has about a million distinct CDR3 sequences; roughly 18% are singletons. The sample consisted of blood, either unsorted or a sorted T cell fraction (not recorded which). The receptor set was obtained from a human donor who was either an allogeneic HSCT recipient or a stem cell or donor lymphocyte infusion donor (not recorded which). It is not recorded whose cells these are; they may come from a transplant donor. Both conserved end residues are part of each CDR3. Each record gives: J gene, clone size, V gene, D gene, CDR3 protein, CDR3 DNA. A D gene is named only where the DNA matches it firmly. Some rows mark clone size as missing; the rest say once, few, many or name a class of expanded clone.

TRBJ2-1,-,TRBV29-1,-,CSATGDNEQFF,TGCAGCGCTACGGGTGACAATGAGCAGTTCTTC
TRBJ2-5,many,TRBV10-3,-,CAIRSGLQETQYF,TGTGCCATCAGAAGCGGACTCCAAGAGACCCAGTACTTC
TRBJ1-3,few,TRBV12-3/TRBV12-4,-,CASSLGSLGGNTIYF,TGTGCCAGCAGTTTGGGATCTTTGGGTGGAAACACCATATATTTT
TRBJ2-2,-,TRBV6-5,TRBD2,CASSYGLAGGTNTGELFF,TGTGCCAGCAGTTACGGGTTAGCGGGGGGCACGAACACCGGGGAGCTGTTTTTT
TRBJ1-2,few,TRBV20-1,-,CSAAIIPSGGYTF,TGCAGTGCCGCGATAATTCCGTCCGGCGGCTACACCTTC
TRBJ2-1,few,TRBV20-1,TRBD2,CSASWGTSPLNEQFF,TGCAGTGCTAGTTGGGGGACTAGCCCCCTCAATGAGCAGTTCTTC
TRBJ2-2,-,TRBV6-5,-,CASSYMAGELFF,TGTGCCAGCAGTTACATGGCCGGGGAGCTGTTTTTT
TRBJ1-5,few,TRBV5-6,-,CASSLMASNQPQHF,TGTGCCAGCAGCTTAATGGCGAGCAATCAGCCCCAGCATTTT
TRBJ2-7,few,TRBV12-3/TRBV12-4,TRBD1,CASSRRTGALYEQYF,TGTGCCAGCAGCCGCCGGACAGGGGCACTCTACGAGCAGTACTTC
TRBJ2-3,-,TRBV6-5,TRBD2,CASSYSRPSGGARDTQYF,TGTGCCAGCAGTTACTCGAGACCTAGCGGGGGGGCAAGAGATACGCAGTATTTT
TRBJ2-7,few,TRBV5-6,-,CASSSVNHEQYF,TGTGCCAGCAGCTCGGTGAATCACGAGCAGTACTTC
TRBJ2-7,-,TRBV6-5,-,CASSYRAEGYEQYF,TGTGCCAGCAGTTACAGGGCAGAAGGCTACGAGCAGTACTTC
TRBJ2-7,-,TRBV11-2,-,CASSLAQVPYEQYF,TGTGCCAGCAGCTTAGCACAGGTTCCCTACGAGCAGTACTTC
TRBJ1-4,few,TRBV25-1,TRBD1,CASRTYRGESEKLFF,TGTGCCAGCAGAACCTACAGGGGGGAGAGCGAAAAACTGTTTTTT
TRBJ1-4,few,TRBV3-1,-,CASSPTIGGTNEKLFF,TGTGCCAGCAGTCCTACAATAGGGGGTACTAATGAAAAACTGTTTTTT
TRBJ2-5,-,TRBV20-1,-,CSASGISGQETQYF,TGCAGTGCTAGTGGTATTAGCGGTCAAGAGACCCAGTACTTC
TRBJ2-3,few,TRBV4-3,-,CASSQGIGPVTDTQYF,TGCGCCAGCAGCCAAGGTATAGGGCCCGTCACAGATACGCAGTATTTT
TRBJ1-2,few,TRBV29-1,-,CSGRGEGGYTF,TGCAGCGGCAGGGGTGAAGGAGGCTACACCTTC
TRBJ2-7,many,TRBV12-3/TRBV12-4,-,CASSLDRHEQYF,TGTGCCAGCAGTTTGGATCGGCACGAGCAGTACTTC
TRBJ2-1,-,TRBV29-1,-,CSVETSTLSYNEQFF,TGCAGCGTTGAGACGTCTACTCTCTCCTACAATGAGCAGTTCTTC
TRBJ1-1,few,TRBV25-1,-,CASSIHGNTEAFF,TGTGCCAGCAGTATACACGGGAACACTGAAGCTTTCTTT
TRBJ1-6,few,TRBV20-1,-,CSARGDGSSYNSPLHF,TGCAGTGCTAGAGGGGACGGGAGCTCCTATAATTCACCCCTCCACTTT